The rows below give T cell receptor beta chains drawn from one sample of a study of early T cells in non-severe SARS-CoV-2 infection. TCRdb reprocessed the 5' RACE reads with MiXCR, giving one entry per CDR3 protein. The sample carries fewer than 60,000 distinct CDR3 sequences, roughly 11% recorded once. Sequencing used whole blood. The source of these receptors is an adult who was a healthcare worker with PCR-confirmed SARS-CoV-2 infection or an uninfected control (not recorded which). Each CDR3 is given with its conserved first and last residue. D genes are given only for firm matches. A clone size is listed for some rows: how often the clone was seen (once, few, many), or a class if it is expanded.

CDR3 | DNA | V | size | D | length | J
CASSPPEWGGATDTQYF | TGTGCCAGCAGTCCGCCCGAGTGGGGGGGGGCCACAGATACGCAGTATTTT | TRBV12-3/TRBV12-4 | many | NA | 17 | TRBJ2-3
CSARRRLRAEAFF | TGCAGTGCTAGAAGGCGTCTAAGGGCTGAAGCTTTCTTT | TRBV20-1 | many | NA | 13 | TRBJ1-1
CASSSRDRQETQYF | TGTGCCAGCAGTTCCCGGGACCGCCAAGAGACCCAGTACTTC | TRBV6-5 | NA | NA | 14 | TRBJ2-5
CASSYSGGEQYF | TGTGCCAGCAGCTATTCAGGGGGCGAGCAGTACTTC | TRBV7-3 | NA | TRBD1 | 12 | TRBJ2-7
CSASQAYNEQFF | TGCAGTGCTAGTCAGGCCTACAATGAGCAGTTCTTC | TRBV20-1 | many | NA | 12 | TRBJ2-1
CASSRALRSGATDTQYF | TGTGCCAGTAGTCGCGCCCTAAGGTCAGGGGCCACAGATACGCAGTATTTT | TRBV19 | many | NA | 17 | TRBJ2-3
CASSYAPGQSDQPQHF | TGTGCCAGCAGTTACGCACCGGGACAGTCAGATCAGCCCCAGCATTTT | TRBV6-6 | many | TRBD1 | 16 | TRBJ1-5
CASSLAGPGERGYTF | TGTGCCAGCAGCTTGGCCGGACCCGGGGAGAGGGGCTACACCTTC | TRBV5-4 | NA | NA | 15 | TRBJ1-2
CASSPLRGRAYEQYF | TGTGCCAGCTCACCACTTCGCGGGAGGGCCTACGAGCAGTACTTC | TRBV18 | few | TRBD2 | 15 | TRBJ2-7
CASSKERGGSPLHF | TGTGCCAGCAGCAAAGAACGGGGGGGTTCACCCCTCCACTTT | TRBV7-9 | few | NA | 14 | TRBJ1-6
CASSDSTPRGLYEGHNTEAFF | TGTGCCAGCAGCGATTCGACCCCTCGGGGCCTCTACGAGGGACATAACACTGAAGCTTTCTTT | TRBV11-2 | many | NA | 21 | TRBJ1-1
CASIDKGTDTQYF | TGTGCCAGCATAGACAAGGGCACAGATACGCAGTATTTT | TRBV28 | few | NA | 13 | TRBJ2-3
CAGGGSSSYNEQFF | TGTGCCGGAGGCGGTTCTTCGTCCTACAATGAGCAGTTCTTC | TRBV7-9 | many | NA | 14 | TRBJ2-1
CSVEYNEQFF | TGCAGTGTGGAGTACAATGAGCAGTTCTTC | TRBV20-1 | NA | NA | 10 | TRBJ2-1
CASTQAGPYNEQFF | TGCGCCAGTACCCAAGCGGGGCCCTACAATGAGCAGTTCTTC | TRBV5-1 | many | TRBD2 | 14 | TRBJ2-1
CASSLNRNYEQYF | TGCGCCAGCAGCTTAAATCGAAACTACGAGCAGTACTTC | TRBV5-1 | many | NA | 13 | TRBJ2-7
CASSLMGVKTQYF | TGTGCCAGCAGCCTCATGGGGGTGAAGACCCAGTACTTC | TRBV7-2 | many | NA | 13 | TRBJ2-5
CASSLQYVQYF | TGTGCCAGCAGTTTACAATACGTGCAGTACTTC | TRBV28 | NA | NA | 11 | TRBJ2-7
CASVGSNTGELFF | TGTGCCAGCGTGGGCTCGAACACCGGGGAGCTGTTTTTT | TRBV2 | many | NA | 13 | TRBJ2-2
CASCRDVQPQHF | TGCGCCAGCTGCAGGGATGTACAGCCCCAGCATTTT | TRBV23-1 | many | NA | 12 | TRBJ1-5
CASRTGPTHTGELFF | TGTGCCAGCAGGACCGGGCCGACACACACCGGGGAGCTGTTTTTT | TRBV5-4 | many | NA | 15 | TRBJ2-2
CSGIMNTEAFF | TGCAGCGGTATCATGAACACTGAAGCTTTCTTT | TRBV29-1 | NA | NA | 11 | TRBJ1-1